This T cell receptor (beta chain) is from a study of T cell responses to AZD1222 COVID-19 vaccine. Concerning this clone: Its target is not known.

Study findings and constraints: Recipients of AZD1222 seropositive at baseline numbered only 6 or 7. Repertoire sampling was restricted to post-peak T cell response timepoints. Clonal diversity may have been underestimated in mostly white British donors.

Second-dose schedules of about 4 or about 12 weeks were combined. The assay was immunoSEQ multiplex PCR, and TCRdb's table has in-frame clones only and misses some. The sample holds tens of thousands of clones, 80% seen once. The CDR3 sequence is 13 residues long. Germline V CDR1 and CDR2: SGHDN, FVKESK. V was trimmed by 1 base and J by 8 bases, leaving 8 bases between them. The sample consisted of peripheral blood, taken 28 days after the second AZD1222 dose. The sequence came from an adult who received the AZD1222 COVID-19 vaccine. This chain joins TRBV14 and TRBJ1-4, with D uncertain. DNA of the CDR3: TGTGCCAGCAGCCAAGGTGGTCCGGAAAAACTGTTTTTT. Translating gives CASSQGGPEKLFF.